A selection of T cell receptor beta chains follows, all from one sample in a study of blood T cells in healthy people across ages. TCRdb re-called the 5' RACE reads with MiXCR, one entry per CDR3 protein. The repertoire includes about 780,000 distinct CDR3 sequences, around 25% of them detected once, and roughly 3.1% sits in the top ten. These sequences were also reported in another study, on T cells of mothers and their children.

The sample was blood. These receptors were taken from a boy aged 10-17 years in good health. Each CDR3 is given without its conserved first and last residue. D genes are given only for firm matches. Part of the rows lack a size; the others show once, few, many or a class for expanded clones.

clone_size | v_call | d_call | cdr3_aa
- | TRBV7-2 | - | ASSIHSYEQY
many | TRBV5-1 | - | ASSLAVGDTQY
many | TRBV11-2 | TRBD1 | ASSLRGTGGNIQY
many | TRBV11-2 | - | ASSFLDTDTQY
- | TRBV11-2 | TRBD2 | ASSLESGASGLLDTQY
once | TRBV6-6 | - | ASAGSFSYEQY
- | TRBV3-1 | - | ASSQETEEVTKTQY
- | TRBV12-3/TRBV12-4 | - | ASSFTRSYEQY
- | TRBV20-1 | - | SARAPSRVLLETQY
few | TRBV5-1 | - | ASSLEARYGEQY
- | TRBV5-1 | TRBD1 | ASSLPGTDVEKLF
- | TRBV5-1 | TRBD1 | ASSYNVDRGVSNEQF
- | TRBV20-1 | TRBD2 | SAQRGASGGRAQY
- | TRBV20-1 | TRBD1 | SASLMGQGELF
- | TRBV9 | - | ASSVGVGETQY
few | TRBV4-2 | - | ASSLRVGGPRENIQY
few | TRBV7-2 | - | ASSSPSGVRQETQY
- | TRBV25-1 | TRBD1 | ASSPGGSPLH
- | TRBV20-1 | TRBD2 | SARPGLAYEQF
- | TRBV29-1 | - | SVESQGWDEQY
- | TRBV20-1 | TRBD1 | SASGTGVNYGYT
- | TRBV11-3 | - | ASSDRGGPDTQY
- | TRBV10-3 | - | AIKRAGEETQY
once | TRBV9 | - | ASSVPVSGQGPYNKQF
few | TRBV27 | TRBD1 | ASSLRTGYQPQH
few | TRBV11-2 | TRBD2 | ASSFRGGPKETQY
- | TRBV10-3 | - | AISESAFRETQY
many | TRBV7-2 | TRBD1 | ASSPGQGQPQH
few | TRBV12-5 | TRBD2 | ASGLLTGGLAGSPTDTQY
few | TRBV5-1 | - | ASTGTHYLNTGELF
few | TRBV20-1 | - | SALGVTSTDTQY
- | TRBV6-1 | - | ASGGDTVATNEKLF
- | TRBV11-2 | TRBD1 | ASSSPGQGVEGYT
- | TRBV10-3 | - | AIKGLGATDTQY
- | TRBV5-6 | - | ASSLVMGGSPAELF
few | TRBV7-9 | - | ASSLMGALYNEQF
few | TRBV4-1 | - | ASSQVRGWRETQY
- | TRBV5-1 | - | ASSLRARAQETQY
- | TRBV5-1 | - | ASSSIVGGSSTEAF
- | TRBV10-3 | - | AISQDGETQY
- | TRBV5-5 | - | ASSSQPSYTEAF
few | TRBV6-5 | - | ASRRGEISDTQY
few | TRBV5-1 | - | ASSLRRGSRNTGELF
- | TRBV11-2 | - | ASSLDPPRTSLNTGELF
few | TRBV5-1 | TRBD2 | ASSPRVSGAGSYEQY
- | TRBV28 | - | ASTPDYEQY